This T cell receptor beta chain was retrieved from a study of post-analysis software for immune sequencing data. Study results and limitations: About 5 TRBV segments occurring more often in patients than controls included TRBV5-6, TRBV5-1 and TRBV20-1.

Incorporated into the TCR beta cDNA libraries were unique molecular identifiers, which served to reduce PCR and sequencing biases. MiXCR, applied by TCRdb to the PCR reads, yields one record per CDR3 protein. The data contain roughly 670,000 distinct CDR3 sequences, over 45% of them singletons. V was clipped by 1 base and J by 3 bases, with 10 bases between them. This CDR3 comprises 15 residues. This clonotype came up a few times. Its target is not known. This TCR derives from a girl aged 2-15 years with multiple sclerosis. The chain is built from TRBV12-3 or TRBV12-4 and TRBJ1-5; D is uncertain. The sample taken for sequencing was blood. The CDR3 here is CASSLGGNLNQPQHF. The CDR3 DNA is TGTGCCAGCAGTTTAGGAGGAAATCTCAATCAGCCCCAGCATTTT.